This T cell receptor (beta chain) is drawn from a study of Ad26.COV2.S vaccination and SARS-CoV-2 variants. Study summary: The Ad26.COV2.S arm of the COV1001 trial was where the donor was placed. By the intramuscular route, Ad26.COV2.S was given once, or twice 56 days apart. Study results and limitations: Substantial breadth was reportedly displayed by spike-specific CD8+ and CD4+ T cell responses after vaccination.

Worth noting for this clone: The antigen remains unidentified.

Trimming removed 0 bases at V and 1 base at J, with 15 bases between. Germline V gene lookup returns CDR1 SEHNR and CDR2 FQNEAQ (reference sequence). This CDR3 has 17 residues. Clones were sequenced by immunoSEQ multiplex PCR, and TCRdb holds only the in-frame ones, with some missing. The table includes about 330,000 clones, approximately 87% detected once. This sample's treatment: 15 to 20 received Ad26.COV2.S at low or high dose, single or two shots; about 5 received placebo; per-sample allocation not given. Day 63 after the first injection of vaccine or placebo was the sampling time. The V and J genes are TRBV7-9 and TRBJ1-1; no clear D. The sequence was obtained from a person between 18 and 60 years old who received the Ad26.COV2.S COVID-19 vaccine or a placebo. Sequencing was performed on peripheral blood, taken in a trial of Ad26.COV2.S vaccine versus placebo. The CDR3 DNA reads as TGTGCCAGCAGCTTAGCGTGGACTCTGAACGGGAACACTGAAGCTTTCTTT. Protein: CASSLAWTLNGNTEAFF. Using reference TRBV7-9 and TRBJ1-1 for the parts outside the CDR3, the full variable domain is DTGVSQNPRHKITKRGQNVTFRCDPISEHNRLYWYRQTLGQGPEFLTYFQNEAQLEKSRLLSDRFSAERPKGSFSTLEIQRTEQGDSAMYLCASSLAWTLNGNTEAFFGQGTRLTVV.